Here is one TCR beta chain with its context. Generated by immunoSEQ multiplex PCR, the TCRdb table keeps only in-frame clones and is missing some. Seen here are about 160,000 clones, over 70% observed once, and the top ten hold about 3.4%. These data come from a study of blood T cell repertoires in COVID-19. The CDR3 has 17 residues. The junction had 6 bases not matched to a gene; V was cut back by 0 bases and J by 2 bases. Germline CDR1 is SGHRS and CDR2 is YFSETQ. Cohort placement rested on clinical history that participants reported themselves. This TCR was sampled from a woman aged 60 to 75 who had recovered from COVID-19. Sequencing was performed on PBMCs or T cells enriched from blood (not recorded which). The chain is built from TRBV5-1 and TRBJ1-3; TRBD1 matches at 9 bases. DNA for the CDR3: TGCGCCAGCAGCTTGGGGACAGGGGAGGATCCTGGAAACACCATATATTTT. It translates to CASSLGTGEDPGNTIYF.